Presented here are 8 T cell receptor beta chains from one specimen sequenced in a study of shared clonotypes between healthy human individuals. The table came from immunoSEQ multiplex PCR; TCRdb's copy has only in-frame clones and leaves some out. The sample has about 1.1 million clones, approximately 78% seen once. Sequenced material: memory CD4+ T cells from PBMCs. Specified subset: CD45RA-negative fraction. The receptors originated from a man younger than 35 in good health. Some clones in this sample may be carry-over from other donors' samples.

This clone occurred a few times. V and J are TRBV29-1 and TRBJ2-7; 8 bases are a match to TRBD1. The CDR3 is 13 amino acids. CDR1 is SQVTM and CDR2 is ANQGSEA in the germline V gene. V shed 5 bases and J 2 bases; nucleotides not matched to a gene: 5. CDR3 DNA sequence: TGCAGCGTTACCGGACAGGGTCCCTACGAGCAGTACTTC. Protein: CSVTGQGPYEQYF.

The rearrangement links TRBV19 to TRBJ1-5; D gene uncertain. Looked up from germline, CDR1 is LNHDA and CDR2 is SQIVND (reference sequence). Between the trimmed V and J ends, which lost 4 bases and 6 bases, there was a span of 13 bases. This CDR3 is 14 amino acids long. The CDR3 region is CASSTREYSQPQHF. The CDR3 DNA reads TGTGCCAGTAGTACTCGGGAATACAGTCAGCCCCAGCATTTT.

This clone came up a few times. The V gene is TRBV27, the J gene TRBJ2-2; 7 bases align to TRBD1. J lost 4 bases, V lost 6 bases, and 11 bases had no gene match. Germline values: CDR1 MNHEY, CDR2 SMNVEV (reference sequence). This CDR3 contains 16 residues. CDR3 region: CASRPRGQGSTGELFF. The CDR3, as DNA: TGTGCCAGCAGGCCTAGGGGGCAGGGGAGCACCGGGGAGCTGTTTTTT.

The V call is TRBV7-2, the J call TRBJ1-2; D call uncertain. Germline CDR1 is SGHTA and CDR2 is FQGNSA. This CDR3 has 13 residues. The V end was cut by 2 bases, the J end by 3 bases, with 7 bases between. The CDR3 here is CASSLTADYGYTF. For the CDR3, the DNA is TGTGCCAGCAGCTTAACCGCGGACTATGGCTACACCTTC.

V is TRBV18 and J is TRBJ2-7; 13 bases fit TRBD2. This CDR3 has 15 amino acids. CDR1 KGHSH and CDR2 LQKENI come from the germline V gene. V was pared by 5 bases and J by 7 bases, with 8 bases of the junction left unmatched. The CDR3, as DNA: TGTGCCAGCTCATTCCGACTAGCGGGAGGCGAAGAGCAGTACTTC. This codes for CASSFRLAGGEEQYF.

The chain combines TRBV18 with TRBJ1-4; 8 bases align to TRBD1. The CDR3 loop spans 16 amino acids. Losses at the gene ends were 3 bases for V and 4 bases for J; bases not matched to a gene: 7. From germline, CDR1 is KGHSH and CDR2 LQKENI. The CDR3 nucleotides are TGTGCCAGCTCACCTTTGCAGGGGGCGATTAATGAAAAACTGTTTTTT. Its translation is CASSPLQGAINEKLFF.

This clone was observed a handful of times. The CDR3 loop reads CASSGFNEQFF. The CDR3 region has the DNA TGTGCCAGCAGTGGTTTCAATGAGCAGTTCTTC. The genes are TRBV27 and TRBJ2-1; the D is unclear. The V gene lost 5 bases and the J gene lost 6 bases, with 5 bases spanning the gap. The CDR3 extends over 11 amino acids. Germline V CDR1 and CDR2: MNHEY, SMNVEV (reference sequence).

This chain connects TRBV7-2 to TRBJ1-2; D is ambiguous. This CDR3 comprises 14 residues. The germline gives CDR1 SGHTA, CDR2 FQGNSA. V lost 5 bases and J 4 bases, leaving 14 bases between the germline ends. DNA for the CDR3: TGTGCCAGCAGCATGAGGGAGGGCACCTATGGCTACACCTTC. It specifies CASSMREGTYGYTF. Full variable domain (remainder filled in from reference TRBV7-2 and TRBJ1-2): GAGVSQSPSNKVTEKGKDVELRCDPISGHTALYWYRQSLGQGLEFLIYFQGNSAPDKSGLPSDRFSAERTGGSVSTLTIQRTQQEDSAVYLCASSMREGTYGYTFGSGTRLTVV.